The TCR beta chain under discussion was sequenced for a study of control samples from healthy donors and cancer patients. The CDR3 is 15 amino acids. V lost 2 bases and J lost 6, with 17 bases in between. Germline CDR1 and CDR2: SGHTA and FQGNSA. The protocol was immunoSEQ multiplex PCR, while the TCRdb copy is restricted to in-frame clones and leaves out a portion. This sample has about 54,000 clones; 95% to 97% occur once, and the top ten carry 1.5% to 2%. J is TRBJ2-7 and V is TRBV7-2, with D possibly being TRBD1 or TRBD2 (5 bases each). The receptor's source is a woman in her 30s in good health. Specimen: blood. CDR3 DNA: TGTGCCAGCAGCTTAAGGTGGGACCCCCCCGGCGAGCAGTACTTC. Amino acid sequence: CASSLRWDPPGEQYF.